This entry features one TCR beta chain sequence. The assay was immunoSEQ multiplex PCR, and TCRdb's table has in-frame clones only and misses some. The sample includes roughly 54,000 clones, about 82% seen only once; the top ten take over 2%. The data were obtained in a study of blood T cell repertoires in COVID-19. Study as a whole: Researchers got acute and convalescent COVID-19 samples from the United States, Italy and Spain.

Germline CDR1 is MNHNS and CDR2 is SASEGT. The V end was cut by 3 bases, the J end by 3 bases, with 11 bases between. The CDR3 is 15 amino acids. The sample consisted of peripheral blood. The chain carries TRBV6-1 and TRBJ1-4, with D possibly TRBD1 on 6 matching bases. This TCR was sampled from a woman in her fifties or sixties with acute or convalescent COVID-19. CDR3 sequence reads: CASSDATGANEKLFF. As DNA, the CDR3 is TGTGCCAGCAGTGACGCGACAGGTGCTAATGAAAAACTGTTTTTT.